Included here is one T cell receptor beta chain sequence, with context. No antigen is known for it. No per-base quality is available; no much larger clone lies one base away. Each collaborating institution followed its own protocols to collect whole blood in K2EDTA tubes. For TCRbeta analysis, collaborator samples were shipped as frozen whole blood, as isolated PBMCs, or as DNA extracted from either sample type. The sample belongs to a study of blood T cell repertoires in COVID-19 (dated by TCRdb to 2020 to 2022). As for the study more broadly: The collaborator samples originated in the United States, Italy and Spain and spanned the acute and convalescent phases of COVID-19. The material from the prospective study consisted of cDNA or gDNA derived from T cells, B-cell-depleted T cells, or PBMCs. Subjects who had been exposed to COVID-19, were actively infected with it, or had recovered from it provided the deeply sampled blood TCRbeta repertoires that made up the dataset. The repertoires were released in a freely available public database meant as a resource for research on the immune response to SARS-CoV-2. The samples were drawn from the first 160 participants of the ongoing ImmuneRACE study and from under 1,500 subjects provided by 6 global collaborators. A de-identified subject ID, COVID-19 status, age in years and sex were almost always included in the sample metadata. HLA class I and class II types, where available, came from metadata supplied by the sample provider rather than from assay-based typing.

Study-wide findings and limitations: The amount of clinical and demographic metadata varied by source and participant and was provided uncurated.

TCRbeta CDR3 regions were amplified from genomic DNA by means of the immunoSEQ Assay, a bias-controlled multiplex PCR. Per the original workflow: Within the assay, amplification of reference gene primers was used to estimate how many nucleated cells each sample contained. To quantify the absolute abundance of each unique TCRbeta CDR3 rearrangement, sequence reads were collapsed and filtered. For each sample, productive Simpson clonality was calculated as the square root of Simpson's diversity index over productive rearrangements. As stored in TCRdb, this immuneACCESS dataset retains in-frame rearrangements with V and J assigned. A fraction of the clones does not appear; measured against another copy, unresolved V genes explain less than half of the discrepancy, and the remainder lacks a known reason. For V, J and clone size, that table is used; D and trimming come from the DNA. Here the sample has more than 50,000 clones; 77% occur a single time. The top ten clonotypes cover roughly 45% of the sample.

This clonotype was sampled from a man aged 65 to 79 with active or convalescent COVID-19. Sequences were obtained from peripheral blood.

The bases read TGTGCCAGCAGTTACATTGGGCAGGGGATAGATACGCAGTATTTT. This codes for CASSYIGQGIDTQYF. In this chain, TRBV6-2 or TRBV6-3 is recombined with TRBJ2-3; the D region possibly corresponds to TRBD1 (6 bases align). Inclusive of the bounding cysteine and phenylalanine, the CDR3 is 15 residues long. This entry keeps only the CDR3 DNA: 45 bases, framed from base 1. Based on the germline V gene, the CDR1 and CDR2 sequences are MNHEY and SVGEGT. The trim is 2 bases for V and 5 bases for J, with a gap of 14 bases between the germline ends.